The 27 T cell receptor beta chains below were found in one sample sequenced in a study of cytomegalovirus exposure and HLA in healthy donors. The primer mix had 60 Vbeta and 13 Jbeta primers. Assay used: immunoSEQ multiplex PCR; TCRdb lists only in-frame clones, some missing. Among 80,000 to 100,000 clones listed, about 80% were seen once. Source material: PBMCs. The receptors shown here come from a man in his late teens or twenties in good health and CMV-seropositive.

The table lists this clone with a few counts. This chain joins TRBV5-1 and TRBJ2-7; 11 bases agree with TRBD1. V trimming: 3 bases; J trimming: 2 bases; junction bases outside the gene matches: 1. Germline values: CDR1 SGHRS, CDR2 YFSETQ. This CDR3 contains 14 residues. CDR3 residues: CASSWGQGAYEQYF. CDR3 sequence (DNA): TGCGCCAGCAGCTGGGGACAGGGGGCCTACGAGCAGTACTTC.

This clone has only a few counts. The gene calls are TRBV19 and TRBJ1-5, with a tentative D call TRBD1 (5 bases). With 6 bases removed from V and 0 bases from J, the gap between germline ends came to 18 bases. The CDR3 covers 17 residues. CDR1 LNHDA and CDR2 SQIVND come from the germline V gene (reference sequence). The CDR3 is CASSSPDSLYSNQPQHF. DNA for the CDR3: TGTGCCAGTAGCAGTCCTGACAGCCTATATAGCAATCAGCCCCAGCATTTT.

This clone showed up just once. The chain recombines TRBV7-9 with TRBJ1-1; D is ambiguous. The CDR3 runs to 13 residues. Trimming cost V 8 bases and J 1 base, with 11 bases left between them. The germline CDR1 and CDR2 sequences are SEHNR and FQNEAQ (reference sequence). The CDR3 DNA is TGTGCCAGCTCATATACACAGAACACTGAAGCTTTCTTT. This encodes CASSYTQNTEAFF.

The chain employs TRBV6-1 and TRBJ2-1, with 13 bases aligning to TRBD2. The CDR3 totals 16 residues. Unmatched junction bases numbered 5, after V lost 1 base and J lost 8 bases. Germline V gene data show CDR1 as MNHNS and CDR2 as SASEGT. The CDR3 nucleotides read TGTGCCAGCAGTGAAGGGACTAGCGGGAGATTTGATGAGCAGTTCTTC. As protein: CASSEGTSGRFDEQFF.

The rearrangement joins TRBV4-2 to TRBJ2-5; D is ambiguous. This CDR3 has 14 amino acids. Germline values: CDR1 LGHNA, CDR2 YNFKEQ. Deletions cut 1 base from V and 3 bases from J, with 9 bases between. The CDR3 DNA reads TGTGCCAGCAGCCAAGGAATAGCCGAAGAGACCCAGTACTTC. Its protein product is CASSQGIAEETQYF.

The chain links TRBV23-1 to TRBJ2-4; a possible D gene is TRBD2 (6 bases). TRBV23-1 is classed as an ORF, of uncertain function. V lost 0 bases and J 3 bases, leaving 21 bases between the germline ends. The CDR3 covers 19 residues. As DNA, the CDR3 is TGCGCCAGCAGTCAATCAGATTTCTGGGGTTTGGGGGGCAAAAACATTCAGTACTTC. Translating it yields CASSQSDFWGLGGKNIQYF.

This chain joins TRBV27 and TRBJ1-1; D perhaps matches TRBD1 (6 bases). The germline V gene has CDR1 MNHEY and CDR2 SMNVEV (reference sequence). The length of the CDR3 is 13 residues. V was cut by 7 bases and J by 1 base, with 10 bases left in between. CDR3 loop: CASTRGQNTEAFF. CDR3 nucleotides: TGTGCCAGCACTCGGGGACAGAACACTGAAGCTTTCTTT.

J is TRBJ2-2 and V is TRBV5-1, with D maybe TRBD2 (5 bases). Germline V gene sequence: CDR1 SGHRS, CDR2 YFSETQ. Trimming stripped 2 bases from V and 5 bases from J, with 10 bases between. The CDR3 is 14 amino acids. The CDR3 DNA reads TGCGCCAGCAGCTTTGCGGCGGGTACCGGGGAGCTGTTTTTT. Translation: CASSFAAGTGELFF.

This clone came up once. This chain links TRBV4-1 with TRBJ1-2; weak D call: TRBD1 (5 bases). Trimming pared 3 bases from V and 4 bases from J, leaving 15 bases between. The CDR3 loop spans 15 amino acids. Germline CDR1 is MGHRA and CDR2 is YSYEKL. In DNA, the CDR3 is TGCGCCAGCAGCCAGACTGGGACTTGGAGCTATGGCTACACCTTC. Its protein product is CASSQTGTWSYGYTF.

V gene TRBV30 combines with J gene TRBJ2-3, with 8 positions matching TRBD2. From germline, CDR1 is GTSNPN and CDR2 SVGIG (reference sequence). J gave up 2 bases and V 5 bases, and 6 bases lay outside the gene matches. This CDR3 contains 14 residues. The CDR3 sequence: CAWGERGPTDTQYF. The DNA of the CDR3 is TGTGCCTGGGGGGAGCGGGGGCCCACAGATACGCAGTATTTT.

This chain's CDR3 is CATSRGTGSSYNSPLHF. The CDR3 nucleotides are TGTGCCACCAGCAGAGGGACAGGGAGCTCCTATAATTCACCCCTCCACTTT. The rearrangement uses TRBV15 and TRBJ1-6, with 8 bases matching TRBD1. The CDR3 loop spans 17 amino acids. Germline lookup yields CDR1 LNHNV and CDR2 YYDKDF (reference sequence). With 1 base clipped from V and 0 bases from J, the junction kept 2 bases outside the gene matches.

The CDR3 nucleotides read TGTGCCAGCAGTGTTATGAAGACAGGTTCCTACAATGAGCAGTTCTTC. Protein: CASSVMKTGSYNEQFF. The chain joins TRBV2 to TRBJ2-1; D perhaps matches TRBD1 (6 bases). The V gene lost 4 bases and the J gene lost 1 base, with 14 bases spanning the gap. CDR1 and CDR2 from the germline V gene are SNHLY and FYNNEI. This CDR3 is built from 16 residues. The whole variable domain, filled in from reference TRBV2 and TRBJ2-1, reads EPEVTQTPSHQVTQMGQEVILRCVPISNHLYFYWYRQILGQKVEFLVSFYNNEISEKSEIFDDQFSVERPDGSNFTLKIRSTKLEDSAMYFCASSVMKTGSYNEQFFGPGTRLTVL.

CDR3 in DNA: TGTGCCAGCAGCACTGGGACTAGCGGGGGGAGGCAAGAGACCCAGTACTTC. Amino acids: CASSTGTSGGRQETQYF. The genes are TRBV13 and TRBJ2-5, with 15 bases identical to TRBD2. Germline V gives CDR1 PRHDT, CDR2 FYEKMQ (reference sequence). V was pared by 5 bases and J by 2 bases, with 6 bases of the junction left unmatched. This CDR3 spans 17 amino acids.

The chain employs TRBV7-3 and TRBJ2-5; D remains ambiguous. The CDR3 is 12 residues long. Germline V gene lookup returns CDR1 SGHTA and CDR2 FQGTGA. The V end lost 11 bases, the J end lost 1 base, and 11 bases lay between the germline ends. The DNA of the CDR3 is TGTGCCCCTGGAGCATCCCAAGAGACCCAGTACTTC. It yields the protein CAPGASQETQYF.

The chain employs TRBV30 and TRBJ2-5, with D tentatively TRBD1 (5 bases). V lost 1 base, J lost 7 bases, and 13 bases lay in between. CDR3 length: 13 amino acids. Germline values: CDR1 GTSNPN, CDR2 SVGIG (reference sequence). The CDR3 sequence: CAWSAGSQGTQYF. For the CDR3, the DNA is TGTGCCTGGAGTGCAGGGTCGCAGGGGACCCAGTACTTC.

The gene calls are TRBV7-9 and TRBJ1-2; weak D call: TRBD1 (6 bases). CDR3 length: 14 residues. The V gene's germline CDR1 is SEHNR and CDR2 FQNEAQ (reference sequence). Between the trimmed V and J ends, which lost 4 bases and 4 bases, there was a span of 13 bases. In nucleotides, the CDR3 is TGTGCCAGCAGCTCGGAACAGGGCAGCTATGGCTACACCTTC. The encoded protein is CASSSEQGSYGYTF.

The genes are TRBV12-5 and TRBJ1-6; 8 bases match TRBD1. This CDR3 comprises 16 residues. Trimming removed 11 bases from V and 4 bases from J; junction bases left unmatched: 13. CDR1 LGHNT and CDR2 FRNRAP come from the germline V gene. CDR3 in amino acids: CAPPGTGEIYNSPLHF. The CDR3 coding sequence is TGTGCTCCGCCCGGGACAGGAGAGATTTATAATTCACCCCTCCACTTT.

The chain employs TRBV20-1 and TRBJ1-1; D not resolved. Germline V lookup: CDR1 DFQATT, CDR2 SNEGSKA (reference sequence). The CDR3 is 10 amino acids. Deletions cut 0 bases from V and 11 bases from J, with 7 bases between. DNA of the CDR3: TGCAGTGCTAGAGATTCCCTTGCTTTCTTT. Its translation: CSARDSLAFF.

This clone occurred a few times. Since no conserved phenylalanine or tryptophan closes the CDR3, a read error is the likely cause. It is unclear where the CDR3 begins or ends on the DNA, so no DNA is shown, and the CDR3 is as TCRdb lists it. J is TRBJ1-1 and V is TRBV6-1; TRBD1 is the table's D call and was not checked against the DNA. The CDR3 contains 12 residues when both ends are counted. Germline CDR1 and CDR2: MNHNS and SASEGT. CDR3 residues: CASSEPTSGTAV.

The V call is TRBV21-1, the J call TRBJ2-2; the listed D gene, TRBD2, was not tested against the DNA. TRBV21-1 is noted as a pseudogene. The CDR3 has 15 amino acids. The CDR3: CAKRRGVGNTGELFF. CDR3 bases: TGTGCCAAACGCCGGGGGGTCGGGAACACCGGGGAGCTGTTTTTT.

The chain links TRBV5-4 to TRBJ1-1; no reliable D call. The CDR3 contains 13 residues. Trimming took off 0 bases at V and 3 bases at J, with 6 bases between the two ends. Germline V CDR1 and CDR2: SGHNT, YYREEE (reference sequence). Written as DNA, the CDR3 is TGTGCCAGCAGCTTGGATCTGTACACTGAAGCTTTCTTT. As protein: CASSLDLYTEAFF.

The gene calls are TRBV19 and TRBJ2-2; 8 nucleotides align to TRBD2. The V gene end was trimmed by 3 bases and the J gene end by 0 bases; junction bases not matched to a gene: 3. CDR1 and CDR2 (germline): LNHDA, SQIVND (reference sequence). The CDR3 sequence is 16 residues long. The CDR3 loop reads CASSIRGGSNTGELFF. The CDR3 coding sequence is TGTGCCAGTAGTATTCGGGGGGGTTCGAACACCGGGGAGCTGTTTTTT. Based on the CDR3 plus reference TRBV19 and TRBJ2-2, the full variable domain is DGGITQSPKYLFRKEGQNVTLSCEQNLNHDAMYWYRQDPGQGLRLIYYSQIVNDFQKGDIAEGYSVSREKKESFPLTVTSAQKNPTAFYLCASSIRGGSNTGELFFGEGSRLTVL.

The genes are TRBV19 and TRBJ2-7, with D tentatively TRBD2 (5 bases). Germline loops: CDR1 LNHDA, CDR2 SQIVND (reference sequence). CDR3 size: 12 residues. Deletions cut 8 bases from V and 2 bases from J, with 10 bases between. CDR3 nucleotide sequence: TGTGCCAGTGCATCCGGGGCCTACGAGCAGTACTTC. Encoded protein: CASASGAYEQYF. Variable domain in full (rest from reference TRBV19 and TRBJ2-7): DGGITQSPKYLFRKEGQNVTLSCEQNLNHDAMYWYRQDPGQGLRLIYYSQIVNDFQKGDIAEGYSVSREKKESFPLTVTSAQKNPTAFYLCASASGAYEQYFGPGTRLTVT.

This clone was seen just once. J is TRBJ1-1 and V is TRBV19, with D maybe TRBD1 (5 bases). CDR3 length: 15 amino acids. Trimming pared 3 bases from V and 4 bases from J, leaving 15 bases between. Germline-derived CDR1 and CDR2 are LNHDA and SQIVND (reference sequence). Here the CDR3 reads CASSIVGGARTEAFF. The CDR3 DNA reads TGTGCCAGTAGTATTGTGGGAGGGGCGCGCACTGAAGCTTTCTTT.

The chain has TRBV5-1 and TRBJ1-2; 10 nucleotides match TRBD1. The CDR3 consists of 18 residues. V gave up 4 bases and J gave up 1 base; unmatched junction bases: 13. Germline CDR1 and CDR2: SGHRS and YFSETQ. CDR3 residues: CASSQSLTGGPINYGYTF. The CDR3 nucleotides read TGCGCCAGCAGCCAGAGCTTGACAGGGGGCCCTATTAACTATGGCTACACCTTC.

This chain joins TRBV7-9 and TRBJ1-2, with 10 bases fitting TRBD1. This CDR3 comprises 19 residues. Trimming removed 4 bases from V and 0 bases from J; junction bases left unmatched: 14. Germline V CDR1 and CDR2: SEHNR, FQNEAQ (reference sequence). CDR3 DNA: TGTGCCAGCAGCTCTACCGCCTGGGGACAGGGGACATCTAACTATGGCTACACCTTC. Translating gives CASSSTAWGQGTSNYGYTF.

The chain is built from TRBV10-3 and TRBJ2-7; possibly TRBD1 for D (5 bases). This CDR3 contains 12 residues. V lost 10 bases, J lost 3 bases, and 13 bases lay in between. Germline loops: CDR1 ENHRY, CDR2 SYGVKD. The CDR3 nucleotides read TGTGCCACTTCCGACAGCTACTACGAGCAGTACTTC. It translates to CATSDSYYEQYF.